This entry lists 17 T cell receptor beta chains sequenced from one sample in a study of T cell responses to AZD1222 COVID-19 vaccine. Method: immunoSEQ multiplex PCR; TCRdb's copy keeps in-frame clones and lacks some. The profile covers 95,000 to 100,000 clones, with about 88% appearing a single time and 16% taken by the ten largest. The sample here was peripheral blood, taken 28 days after the second AZD1222 dose. These receptors were taken from an adult who received the AZD1222 COVID-19 vaccine.

The chain links TRBV15 to TRBJ2-3; D perhaps matches TRBD2 (5 bases). The germline V gene has CDR1 LNHNV and CDR2 YYDKDF (reference sequence). V lost 8 bases, J lost 2 bases, and 11 bases lay in between. This CDR3 region has 13 residues. In nucleotides, the CDR3 is TGTGCCACCCAACTAGATTACACAGATACGCAGTATTTT. The encoded protein is CATQLDYTDTQYF.

V is TRBV4-1 and J is TRBJ1-3; D remains unclear. Germline lookup yields CDR1 MGHRA and CDR2 YSYEKL. The CDR3 covers 14 residues. The germline V and J ends were trimmed by 2 bases and 4 bases, with 9 bases remaining between them. The CDR3 DNA reads as TGCGCCAGCAGCCAACTTGGGCCGGGAAACACCATATATTTT. Translation gives CASSQLGPGNTIYF.

This clone was picked up a small number of times. V and J are TRBV6-5 and TRBJ1-2; 9 bases line up with TRBD1. The germline gives CDR1 MNHEY, CDR2 SVGAGI. There are 13 residues in the CDR3. Unmatched junction bases numbered 2, after V lost 5 bases and J lost 4 bases. The chain's CDR3 is CASSRQGVYGYTF. CDR3 nucleotides: TGTGCCAGCAGTCGACAGGGGGTCTATGGCTACACCTTC.

This chain joins TRBV2 and TRBJ1-6; tentatively, D is TRBD1 (5 bases). The V end was cut by 6 bases, the J end by 9 bases, with 15 bases between. This CDR3 region has 14 residues. Looked up from germline, CDR1 is SNHLY and CDR2 is FYNNEI. The CDR3 DNA is TGTGCCAGCAGCGGGGCTACCCGGAGTTCACCCCTCCACTTT. Translated, it gives CASSGATRSSPLHF.

The chain carries TRBV11-3 and TRBJ2-2; the D gene is possibly TRBD2 (5 bases). V lost 0 bases to trimming and J lost 4 bases, with 15 bases between them. Per the germline V gene, CDR1 is SGHNT and CDR2 is YENEEA. The CDR3 has 17 residues. This chain's CDR3 is CASSLDDAGAGTGELFF. CDR3 DNA: TGTGCCAGCAGCTTAGACGACGCGGGCGCCGGCACCGGGGAGCTGTTTTTT.

The chain has TRBV5-1 and TRBJ2-5; D call uncertain. CDR3 length: 12 residues. V lost 6 bases, J lost 4 bases, and 10 bases lay in between. CDR1 SGHRS and CDR2 YFSETQ come from the germline V gene. The CDR3 loop reads CASKEFRETQYF. The CDR3 nucleotides read TGCGCCAGCAAGGAATTCAGAGAGACCCAGTACTTC. The variable domain in full, completed from reference TRBV5-1 and TRBJ2-5, reads KAGVTQTPRYLIKTRGQQVTLSCSPISGHRSVSWYQQTPGQGLQFLFEYFSETQRNKGNFPGRFSGRQFSNSRSEMNVSTLELGDSALYLCASKEFRETQYFGPGTRLLVL.

The rearrangement links TRBV5-1 to TRBJ1-2; D might be TRBD1 (6 bases). The CDR3 totals 13 residues. Trimming cost V 3 bases and J 6 bases, with 12 bases left between them. The germline gives CDR1 SGHRS, CDR2 YFSETQ. CDR3 DNA sequence: TGCGCCAGCAGCTCTACTAACAGGGATGGCTACACCTTC. Translated, it gives CASSSTNRDGYTF.

This clone has just one count. The chain joins TRBV9 to TRBJ1-1; 12 bases align to TRBD1. CDR1 SGDLS and CDR2 YYNGEE come from the germline V gene. The CDR3 is 18 residues long. With 0 bases clipped from V and 1 base from J, the junction kept 7 bases outside the gene matches. CDR3 DNA: TGTGCCAGCAGCGTAGGGGGACAGGGGGCTTACGGGAACACTGAAGCTTTCTTT. Translating it yields CASSVGGQGAYGNTEAFF. The complete variable domain, with remaining parts taken from reference TRBV9 and TRBJ1-1, reads DSGVTQTPKHLITATGQRVTLRCSPRSGDLSVYWYQQSLDQGLQFLIQYYNGEERAKGNILERFSAQQFPDLHSELNLSSLELGDSALYFCASSVGGQGAYGNTEAFFGQGTRLTVV.

The chain has TRBV2 and TRBJ1-2; possible D gene TRBD1, 6 bases. Trimming pared 7 bases from V and 6 bases from J, leaving 24 bases between. Germline lookup yields CDR1 SNHLY and CDR2 FYNNEI. There are 16 residues in the CDR3. The CDR3 reads CASTPPLQAGDHGYTF. The CDR3 DNA follows: TGTGCCAGCACCCCTCCATTGCAGGCAGGGGACCATGGCTACACCTTC.

The chain employs TRBV4-2 and TRBJ2-1; the match to TRBD2 covers 8 bases. CDR1 LGHNA and CDR2 YNFKEQ come from the germline V gene. V lost 2 bases, J lost 8 bases, and 8 bases stayed unmatched. The CDR3 length is 15 residues. CDR3: CASSQSGAGVYEQFF. The CDR3 DNA reads as TGTGCCAGCAGCCAATCAGGAGCGGGAGTGTATGAGCAGTTCTTC.

This chain's CDR3 is CASSLDRILNTIYF. Here the CDR3 DNA reads TGTGCCAGCAGTCTTGACAGGATTCTAAACACCATATATTTT. The chain recombines TRBV6-5 with TRBJ1-3; possible D gene TRBD1, 6 bases. V lost 5 bases, J lost 6 bases, and 14 bases lay in between. Germline values: CDR1 MNHEY, CDR2 SVGAGI. The CDR3 length is 14 residues.

The rearrangement uses TRBV20-1 and TRBJ2-2; D is possibly TRBD1 or TRBD2 (5 bases each). This CDR3 is 14 amino acids long. CDR1 and CDR2 from the germline V gene are DFQATT and SNEGSKA (reference sequence). V was shortened by 5 bases and J by 0 bases, with 10 bases between the two germline ends. The CDR3 bases are TGCAGTGCTCGTGGGGACCCGAACACCGGGGAGCTGTTTTTT. Amino acid sequence: CSARGDPNTGELFF.

This chain joins TRBV6-5 and TRBJ1-6; D unclear. The CDR3 is 14 residues long. Per germline, CDR1 MNHEY and CDR2 SVGAGI. The V and J ends lost 6 bases and 8 bases respectively, with 14 bases between them. CDR3: CASSRNGPDSPLHF. The CDR3 DNA reads TGTGCCAGCAGCCGGAACGGGCCTGATTCACCCCTCCACTTT.

The V gene is TRBV30, the J gene TRBJ2-1, with TRBD2 identical over 9 bases. The CDR3 length is 14 residues. J gave up 5 bases and V 3 bases, and 5 bases lay outside the gene matches. CDR1 and CDR2 (germline): GTSNPN, SVGIG (reference sequence). DNA for the CDR3: TGTGCCTGGAGCCCCGGGACTAGCCACAATGAGCAGTTCTTC. It is translated as CAWSPGTSHNEQFF.

This chain uses TRBV6-4 with TRBJ2-1, with 10 bases identical to TRBD2. The CDR3 is 15 amino acids. With 8 bases clipped from V and 2 bases from J, the junction kept 6 bases outside the gene matches. CDR1 is MRHNA, CDR2 SNTAGT, per germline. CDR3 sequence reads: CASSKTSGPYNEQFF. Here the CDR3 DNA reads TGTGCCAGCTCAAAGACTAGCGGGCCCTACAATGAGCAGTTCTTC.

The genes are TRBV6-2 or TRBV6-3 and TRBJ1-2; no firm D call. Germline V gene lookup returns CDR1 MNHEY and CDR2 SVGEGT. The V gene lost 5 bases and the J gene lost 4 bases, with 14 bases spanning the gap. The CDR3 runs to 14 residues. CDR3 sequence: CASSVVLGPYGYTF. In nucleotides, the CDR3 is TGTGCCAGCAGTGTCGTACTAGGGCCCTATGGCTACACCTTC.

This clone was seen just once. The rearrangement uses TRBV7-8 and TRBJ2-4; no firm D call. The CDR3 sequence is 13 residues long. V was pared by 1 base and J by 9 bases, with 10 bases between. CDR1 and CDR2 (germline): SGHVS, FQNEAQ. The CDR3 nucleotides read TGTGCCAGCAGCTTAGAGCTTGGGGTCATTCAGTACTTC. Translation: CASSLELGVIQYF.